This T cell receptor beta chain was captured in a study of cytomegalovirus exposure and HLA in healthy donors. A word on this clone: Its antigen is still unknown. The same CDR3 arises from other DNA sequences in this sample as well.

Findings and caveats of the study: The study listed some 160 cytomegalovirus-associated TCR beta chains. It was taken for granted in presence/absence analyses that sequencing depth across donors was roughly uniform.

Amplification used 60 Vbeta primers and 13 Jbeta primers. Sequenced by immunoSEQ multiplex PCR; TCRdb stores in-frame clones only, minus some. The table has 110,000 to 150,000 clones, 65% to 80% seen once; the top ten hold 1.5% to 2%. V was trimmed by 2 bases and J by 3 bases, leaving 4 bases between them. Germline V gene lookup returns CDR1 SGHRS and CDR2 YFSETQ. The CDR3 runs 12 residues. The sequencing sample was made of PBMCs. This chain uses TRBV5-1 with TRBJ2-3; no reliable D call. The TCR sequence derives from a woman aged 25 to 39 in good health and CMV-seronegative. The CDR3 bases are TGCGCCAGCAGCTTCGGTACAGATACGCAGTATTTT. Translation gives CASSFGTDTQYF. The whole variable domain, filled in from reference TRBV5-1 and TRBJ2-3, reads KAGVTQTPRYLIKTRGQQVTLSCSPISGHRSVSWYQQTPGQGLQFLFEYFSETQRNKGNFPGRFSGRQFSNSRSEMNVSTLELGDSALYLCASSFGTDTQYFGPGTRLTVL.